One and the same sample provided the 8 T cell receptor beta chains below, sequenced in a study of T cell changes during pregnancy in multiple sclerosis. TCRdb's table, derived via immunoSEQ multiplex PCR, lists solely in-frame clones and lacks some. Of about 34,000 clones listed, approximately 90% were seen once; the top ten hold around 4.8%. The sequencing here drew on peripheral blood, taken in the second trimester of pregnancy. All receptors come from a female donor in good health, enrolled as a control in a pregnancy study.

The V and J genes are TRBV6-5 and TRBJ1-1; maybe TRBD1 (5 bases). The CDR3 sequence is 16 residues long. The germline CDR1 and CDR2 sequences are MNHEY and SVGAGI. Trimming took off 2 bases at V and 1 base at J, with 14 bases between the two ends. This CDR3 is CASSYGSGIANTEAFF. CDR3 DNA: TGTGCCAGCAGTTACGGGTCAGGGATCGCGAACACTGAAGCTTTCTTT.

In nucleotides, the CDR3 is TGTGCCTGGAGTCCAGGGGGCGGCAATCAGCCCCAGCATTTT. Its protein is CAWSPGGGNQPQHF. The chain has TRBV30 and TRBJ1-5; TRBD1 matches at 8 bases. Trimming cost V 2 bases and J 2 bases; bases outside gene matches: 2. CDR1 GTSNPN and CDR2 SVGIG come from the germline V gene (reference sequence). The CDR3 loop spans 14 amino acids.

The chain employs TRBV25-1 and TRBJ1-1; D is possibly TRBD1 (6 bases). The CDR3 has 14 residues. CDR1 and CDR2 from the germline V gene are MGHDK and SYGVNS. The V end lost 5 bases, the J end lost 0 bases, and 10 bases lay between the germline ends. CDR3 sequence (DNA): TGTGCCAGCAGTCAGACAGGTGTGAACACTGAAGCTTTCTTT. It specifies CASSQTGVNTEAFF.

J is TRBJ1-2 and V is TRBV18; D possibly corresponds to TRBD1 (5 bases). CDR1 and CDR2 (germline): KGHSH, LQKENI. Trimming pared 6 bases from V and 8 bases from J, leaving 16 bases between. This CDR3 is 13 amino acids long. In DNA, the CDR3 is TGTGCCAGCTCCCAAGGAGGGGCGAAGGGCTACACCTTC. Protein: CASSQGGAKGYTF.

The V gene is TRBV7-2, the J gene TRBJ2-1; TRBD2 matches at 8 bases. The CDR3 sequence is 15 residues long. Germline CDR1 is SGHTA and CDR2 is FQGNSA. The V segment lost 4 bases and the J segment 4 bases; nucleotides outside the gene matches: 6. For the CDR3, the DNA is TGTGCCAGCAGCTCAAGCGGGAGCGGGTACAATGAGCAGTTCTTC. Translation: CASSSSGSGYNEQFF.

J is TRBJ2-3 and V is TRBV6-4; 7 bases agree with TRBD2. Unmatched junction bases numbered 10, after V lost 3 bases and J lost 4 bases. CDR3 length equals 16 residues. Germline loops: CDR1 MRHNA, CDR2 SNTAGT. The CDR3 region has the DNA TGTGCCAGCAGTGAAGAGGGGCAGGGAGGGGCAGATACGCAGTATTTT. As protein: CASSEEGQGGADTQYF.

By share, this clone counts as medium-sized. One end of the junction is discordant with germline, which a read error may explain. This chain uses TRBV2 with TRBJ2-2; D call uncertain. The CDR3 is made up of 13 amino acids. Germline assignment: CDR1 SNHLY and CDR2 FYNNEI. The CDR3 nucleotides read TGTGCCAGCGGTGAAGGGCGGACCGGGGAGCTGTTTTTT. This encodes CASGEGRTGELFF.

The chain links TRBV6-6 to TRBJ1-5; perhaps TRBD1 as D (6 bases). The germline gives CDR1 MNHNY, CDR2 SVGAGI (reference sequence). Trimming removed 6 bases from V and 2 bases from J, with 8 bases in between. CDR3 length: 13 amino acids. This CDR3 is CASRDRGNQPQHF. The CDR3 coding sequence is TGTGCCAGCAGGGACAGAGGCAATCAGCCCCAGCATTTT.